These 23 T cell receptor beta chains came from one sample sequenced in a study of cytotoxic CD8 clonotypes in ibrutinib-treated CLL. Repertoires were generated with immunoSEQ multiplex PCR, while TCRdb's copy carries only in-frame clones and drops some. The sample includes around 300,000 clones, just under 80% of them seen just once. The specimen was PBMCs, collected before ibrutinib treatment. The source is a human donor with chronic lymphocytic leukemia.

The rearrangement joins TRBV7-2 to TRBJ2-1; weak D call: TRBD1 (6 bases). The germline CDR1 and CDR2 sequences are SGHTA and FQGNSA. The CDR3 is made up of 15 amino acids. V gave up 5 bases and J gave up 0 bases, with 11 bases separating them. In DNA, the CDR3 is TGTGCCAGCAGCCCTATGGGACACTCCTACAATGAGCAGTTCTTC. It yields the protein CASSPMGHSYNEQFF.

The chain recombines TRBV28 with TRBJ2-7; 7 nucleotides line up with TRBD1. The V and J ends lost 4 bases and 0 bases, in that order; junction bases with no gene match: 9. Per germline, CDR1 MDHEN and CDR2 SYDVKM. CDR3 size: 16 residues. CDR3 sequence: CASSSTGPPASYEQYF. CDR3 bases: TGTGCCAGCAGTTCGACAGGGCCGCCCGCCTCCTACGAGCAGTACTTC.

The J gene is TRBJ1-2, the V gene TRBV29-1; D call uncertain. Per germline, CDR1 SQVTM and CDR2 ANQGSEA. V gave up 3 bases and J gave up 0 bases, with 11 bases separating them. The CDR3 spans 14 residues. For the CDR3, the DNA is TGCAGCGTTGACGGTGCTCGGCCTAACTATGGCTACACCTTC. It is translated as CSVDGARPNYGYTF.

The chain uses TRBV9 and TRBJ2-3; tentatively, D is TRBD2 (5 bases). Per the germline V gene, CDR1 is SGDLS and CDR2 is YYNGEE. V was cut by 0 bases and J by 0 bases, with 8 bases left in between. The CDR3 is made up of 15 amino acids. The CDR3 sequence is CASSVEAASTDTQYF. The CDR3 coding sequence is TGTGCCAGCAGCGTAGAAGCGGCAAGCACAGATACGCAGTATTTT.

This clone was seen once. A much more abundant neighbour one base away suggests this may be a read error. The chain joins TRBV27 to TRBJ2-7; no definite D call. The CDR3 runs 13 residues. The V gene's germline CDR1 is MNHEY and CDR2 SMNVEV (reference sequence). V gave up 5 bases and J gave up 3 bases, with 11 bases separating them. The CDR3 is CASSPGRHYEQYF. The CDR3 DNA is TGTGCCAGCAGTCCTGGACGCCACTACGAGCAGTACTTC.

This chain joins TRBV6-5 and TRBJ2-7; possible D gene TRBD1, 6 bases. Trimming shortened V by 4 bases and J by 0 bases, and 16 bases separated the two germline ends. CDR1 and CDR2 (germline): MNHEY, SVGAGI. There are 16 residues in the CDR3. The CDR3 region is CASSSAPGASSYEQYF. CDR3 sequence (DNA): TGTGCCAGCAGTTCCGCACCAGGGGCGAGCTCCTACGAGCAGTACTTC.

The rearrangement joins TRBV4-3 to TRBJ2-3, with a possible D match to TRBD2 (5 bases). V shed 0 bases and J shed 1 base, with 11 bases lying between them. This CDR3 is 16 amino acids long. Germline V gene lookup returns CDR1 LGHNA and CDR2 YSLEER. CDR3 loop: CASSQEQTTRTDTQYF. Written as DNA, the CDR3 is TGCGCCAGCAGCCAAGAACAGACTACCCGCACAGATACGCAGTATTTT.

This clone was seen once. This rearrangement joins TRBV21-1 to TRBJ2-1. TRBV21-1 corresponds to a pseudogene. The length of the CDR3 is 15 residues. The CDR3 bases are TGTGCCAGCAGCAAACAGGCTAGACCATACAATGAGCAGTTCTTC. It is translated as CASSKQARPYNEQFF.

As regards this clone: The junction does not match germline at one end; this may be a read error. The chain employs TRBV4-2 and TRBJ2-3; D is possibly TRBD2 (5 bases). The CDR3 loop spans 16 amino acids. CDR1 and CDR2 (germline): LGHNA, YNFKEQ. CDR3 bases: TGTGCCAGCAGCCAAGAAAGAGGGAATCCCACATATACGCAGTATTTT. Protein product: CASSQERGNPTYTQYF.

In DNA form, the CDR3 reads TGTGCCAGCAGCTTACGCGCGGGTGAAGCTTTCTTT. It yields the protein CASSLRAGEAFF. V usage is TRBV7-8 and J usage is TRBJ1-1; D remains ambiguous. From germline, CDR1 is SGHVS and CDR2 FQNEAQ. Trimming cost V 2 bases and J 7 bases, with 8 bases left between them. This CDR3 has 12 amino acids.

The V gene is TRBV6-5, the J gene TRBJ2-4; D is undetermined. The CDR3 runs to 11 residues. Germline CDR1 and CDR2: MNHEY and SVGAGI. The CDR3 loop reads CATLAKNIQYF. The CDR3 DNA sequence: TGTGCGACATTAGCCAAAAACATTCAGTACTTC.

This clone was seen more than once but under ten times. The chain combines TRBV7-2 with TRBJ1-3; D is undetermined. Trimming cost V 2 bases and J 0 bases, with 8 bases left between them. This CDR3 is built from 15 residues. CDR1 and CDR2 from the germline V gene are SGHTA and FQGNSA. The CDR3 DNA is TGTGCCAGCAGCTTACCGGGTTACTCTGGAAACACCATATATTTT. It yields the protein CASSLPGYSGNTIYF.

The chain carries TRBV7-2 and TRBJ2-7; 13 positions match TRBD2. Germline V CDR1 and CDR2: SGHTA, FQGNSA. The CDR3 sequence is 16 residues long. With V trimmed by 5 bases and J by 0 bases, 4 bases remained unmatched. The CDR3 reads CASSPGTSGISYEQYF. Written as DNA, the CDR3 is TGTGCCAGCAGCCCAGGGACTAGCGGGATCTCCTACGAGCAGTACTTC. Looking up the rest from reference TRBV7-2 and TRBJ2-7 gives the full variable domain: GAGVSQSPSNKVTEKGKDVELRCDPISGHTALYWYRQSLGQGLEFLIYFQGNSAPDKSGLPSDRFSAERTGGSVSTLTIQRTQQEDSAVYLCASSPGTSGISYEQYFGPGTRLTVT.

The gene calls are TRBV7-2 and TRBJ2-7; tentatively, D is TRBD2 (5 bases). Germline-derived CDR1 and CDR2 are SGHTA and FQGNSA. The V gene lost 0 bases and the J gene lost 0 bases, with 21 bases spanning the gap. The CDR3 has 19 residues. The CDR3, as DNA: TGTGCCAGCAGCTTAGCTTCCGGAGGCTCCAGAGGGTTCTCCTACGAGCAGTACTTC. This translates into CASSLASGGSRGFSYEQYF.

This rearrangement joins TRBV15 to TRBJ2-1; D is possibly TRBD1 (6 bases). The germline CDR1 and CDR2 sequences are LNHNV and YYDKDF (reference sequence). Trimming cost V 3 bases and J 5 bases, with 11 bases left between them. The CDR3 totals 14 residues. In DNA form, the CDR3 reads TGTGCCACCAGCAGGGGAACAGGGCACAATGAGCAGTTCTTC. It is translated as CATSRGTGHNEQFF.

The chain couples TRBV15 to TRBJ2-5, with D unclear. Germline V lookup: CDR1 LNHNV, CDR2 YYDKDF (reference sequence). The CDR3 extends over 14 amino acids. Trimming stripped 5 bases from V and 2 bases from J, with 12 bases between. In DNA form, the CDR3 reads TGTGCCACCAGCGGCGAAGCCCTTCAAGAGACCCAGTACTTC. Its translation: CATSGEALQETQYF.

The V gene is TRBV11-2, the J gene TRBJ2-3; D is unresolved. V was pared by 6 bases and J by 2 bases, with 12 bases between. The CDR3 sequence is 14 residues long. CDR1 is SGHAT and CDR2 is FQNNGV in the germline V gene. The CDR3 protein is CASSPFFLTDTQYF. The CDR3 DNA is TGTGCCAGCAGTCCCTTTTTCCTCACAGATACGCAGTATTTT.

This chain links TRBV6-5 with TRBJ2-5; TRBD1 might be the D (6 bases). Germline CDR1 reads MNHEY; CDR2 reads SVGAGI. This CDR3 spans 14 amino acids. Trimming removed 2 bases at V and 4 bases at J, with 11 bases between. CDR3 protein: CASSYAGAGETQYF. The CDR3 DNA is TGTGCCAGCAGTTACGCAGGGGCCGGAGAGACCCAGTACTTC.

The chain links TRBV7-2 to TRBJ2-3; perhaps D is TRBD1 or TRBD2 (5 bases each). The CDR3 contains 15 residues. V dropped 5 bases and J dropped 3 bases, with 15 bases sitting between them. The germline gives CDR1 SGHTA, CDR2 FQGNSA. The CDR3 protein is CASSTRGVYTDTQYF. In DNA form, the CDR3 reads TGTGCCAGCAGCACAAGAGGGGTTTATACAGATACGCAGTATTTT.

This clone was seen more than once but under ten times. The gene calls are TRBV15 and TRBJ1-5; no definite D call. V dropped 1 base and J dropped 1 base, with 5 bases sitting between them. CDR1 is LNHNV and CDR2 is YYDKDF in the germline V gene (reference sequence). The CDR3 covers 14 residues. The CDR3 DNA reads TGTGCCACCAGCAGAGGGGCCAGCAATCAGCCCCAGCATTTT. This gives the protein CATSRGASNQPQHF.

The J gene is TRBJ2-6, the V gene TRBV4-3; 7 nucleotides align to TRBD2. The germline gives CDR1 LGHNA, CDR2 YSLEER. The CDR3 is made up of 19 amino acids. Trimming took 4 bases from V and 4 from J; bases not matched to a gene: 16. This CDR3 reads CASSRGGSGGSLGANVLTF. In nucleotides, the CDR3 is TGCGCCAGCAGCCGGGGAGGGAGCGGAGGGTCGCTCGGGGCCAACGTCCTGACTTTC.

The V and J genes are TRBV5-1 and TRBJ1-4, with unresolved D. The germline V and J ends were trimmed by 5 bases and 4 bases, with 18 bases remaining between them. The CDR3 consists of 16 residues. The V gene's germline CDR1 is SGHRS and CDR2 YFSETQ. DNA for the CDR3: TGCGCCAGCAGTAGGAACCCGATAGGAGGTAATGAAAAACTGTTTTTT. Amino acid sequence: CASSRNPIGGNEKLFF.

The chain uses TRBV4-2 and TRBJ2-7, with TRBD1 matching over 7 bases. The CDR3 is 15 amino acids. Germline trimming cut 4 bases from V and 5 bases from J; bases unmatched to any gene: 11. Germline V gives CDR1 LGHNA, CDR2 YNFKEQ. The CDR3 DNA reads TGTGCCAGCAGCCGAGAACAGGGGAATAGCCACGAGCAGTACTTC. It specifies CASSREQGNSHEQYF.